This record looks at one TCR beta chain sequence and its context. This sample is part of a study of blood T cell repertoires in COVID-19. For the study at large: Samples representing acute and convalescent COVID-19 were sourced from the United States, Italy and Spain.

Trimming took 5 bases from V and 4 from J; bases not matched to a gene: 8. CDR1 PRHDT and CDR2 FYEKMQ come from the germline V gene (reference sequence). The CDR3 length is 15 residues. Repertoires were generated with immunoSEQ multiplex PCR, while TCRdb's copy carries only in-frame clones and drops some. The sample carries under 45,000 clones, 87% recorded once. The source of this sequence is a man in his sixties with acute or convalescent COVID-19. The sequencing input was peripheral blood. The rearrangement uses TRBV13 and TRBJ1-3, with 7 bases lining up with TRBD1. CDR3 residues: CASSPASGGGNTIYF. CDR3 in DNA: TGTGCCAGCAGCCCTGCCTCAGGGGGGGGAAACACCATATATTTT.